The rows below give T cell receptor beta chains drawn from one sample of a study of cytomegalovirus exposure and HLA in healthy donors. Assay: immunoSEQ multiplex PCR; the TCRdb copy retains only in-frame clones and omits some. The table lists about 200,000 clones, 80% to 90% of them singletons, with 2.9% in the top ten. Material: PBMCs. The receptors come from a man in his thirties or forties in good health and CMV-seronegative. CDR3s include the opening cysteine and the closing phenylalanine or tryptophan. D genes are given only for firm matches. Clone size is not always given. Where it is, it says once, few, many or a class for expanded clones.

. 18 TRBJ1-4 TRBV25-1 . TGTGCCAGCAGTGAATCCCTTATTGGCGGGGCTCCTTATGAAAAACTGTTTTTT CASSESLIGGAPYEKLFF
. 14 TRBJ2-5 TRBV19 TRBD2 TGTGCCAGTAGTACGCCCGCTAGCGGAGAGACCCAGTACTTC CASSTPASGETQYF
. 13 TRBJ2-3 TRBV5-1 . TGCGCCAGCAGCAAAACGGTCACAGATACGCAGTATTTT CASSKTVTDTQYF
. 14 TRBJ2-7 TRBV27 TRBD1 TGTGCCAGCAGTATAGGGGACAGCACCTACGAGCAGTACTTC CASSIGDSTYEQYF
few 15 TRBJ1-4 TRBV15 TRBD1 TGTGCCACCAGCAGCCTTCGGACAGGGGGGGAAAAACTGTTTTTT CATSSLRTGGEKLFF
once 16 TRBJ2-7 TRBV6-5 . TGTGCCAGCAGTTCCCGCCGCGGCAGGGCCTCCTACGAGCAGTACTTC CASSSRRGRASYEQYF
. 12 TRBJ1-6 TRBV28 . TGTGCCAGCAGGGCAGTAAGTTCACCCCTCCACTTT CASRAVSSPLHF
. 13 TRBJ2-7 TRBV28 TRBD2 TGTGCCAGCAGTCTCCCACTAGCGGGGGAGCAGTACTTC CASSLPLAGEQYF
. 17 TRBJ2-5 TRBV19 TRBD2 TGTGCCAGTAGTAAGCGCTGGGTGGGGGGGTATGAAGAGACCCAGTACTTC CASSKRWVGGYEETQYF
. 16 TRBJ1-2 TRBV11-2 . TGTGCCAGCAGCTCCCAACCCACTCTACCGGGGTATGGCTACACCTTC CASSSQPTLPGYGYTF
. 14 TRBJ1-5 TRBV2 . TGTGCCAGTTCGGGGATCAATAGCAATCAGCCCCAGCATTTT CASSGINSNQPQHF
. 14 TRBJ1-1 TRBV5-8 TRBD1 TGTGCCAGCAGCCCGGGACAGTGGTTAACTGAAGCTTTCTTT CASSPGQWLTEAFF
. 11 TRBJ1-6 TRBV2 . TGTGCCAACTCGGGGGATTCACCCCTCCACTTT CANSGDSPLHF
. 16 TRBJ2-1 TRBV19 . TGTGCCAGTACGGATTCGGGGGGCTCCTTTTACAATGAGCAGTTCTTC CASTDSGGSFYNEQFF
few 16 TRBJ2-1 TRBV5-1 . TGCGCCAGCAGCTTGGGGCAGGGAGGGGGGGTTATGGAGCAGTTCTTC CASSLGQGGGVMEQFF
. 15 TRBJ1-1 TRBV11-2 . TGTGCCAGCAGCCTAATAAAAGCTGCCTCCACTGAAGCTTTCTTT CASSLIKAASTEAFF
. 14 TRBJ2-2 TRBV10-3 . TGTGCCATCAGCGGGACATCGAACACCGGGGAGCTGTTTTTT CAISGTSNTGELFF
. 16 TRBJ2-2 TRBV5-1 TRBD2 TGCGCCAGCAGCTCCTTGGCGGGGGGGAACACCGGGGAGCTGTTTTTT CASSSLAGGNTGELFF
. 14 TRBJ2-2 TRBV6-1 TRBD1 TGTGCCACCGCTACAGGGGTAAACACCGGGGAGCTGTTTTTT CATATGVNTGELFF
. 15 TRBJ2-1 TRBV9 TRBD2 TGTGCCAGCAGCGTAGGGTCTAGCGGAACCAATGAGCAGTTCTTC CASSVGSSGTNEQFF
. 13 TRBJ2-7 TRBV11-2 . TGTGCCAGCAGCAATAAGCGATTCTACGAGCAGTACTTC CASSNKRFYEQYF
. 14 TRBJ1-3 TRBV6-1 . TGTGCCAGCAGTGAAGTCGGAGGGAGAAACACCATATATTTT CASSEVGGRNTIYF
. 14 TRBJ2-7 TRBV10-3 TRBD1 TGTGCCATCAGTGAAGAGGGGGCAGGTTACGAGCAGTACTTC CAISEEGAGYEQYF
. 13 TRBJ1-2 TRBV6-5 . TGTGCCACTAGCCTACAGGGAATAGATGGCTACACCTTC CATSLQGIDGYTF
. 16 TRBJ2-7 TRBV5-1 . TGCGCCAGCAGCGGGATGCTAGTGCAGGGAACAGCCGAGCAGTACTTC CASSGMLVQGTAEQYF
. 14 TRBJ2-5 TRBV6-6 TRBD2 TGTGCCAGCAGCCCTAGCGGGGGACAAGAGACCCAGTACTTC CASSPSGGQETQYF
. 17 TRBJ1-1 TRBV5-4 . TGTGCCAGCAGCCCCCCCATGGGCGGGGGCAAGGTCTCTGAAGCTTTCTTT CASSPPMGGGKVSEAFF
. 15 TRBJ2-3 TRBV6-1 TRBD1 TGTGCCAGCAGTCTACAGGGGGACAGCACAGATACGCAGTATTTT CASSLQGDSTDTQYF
few 14 TRBJ1-1 TRBV27 . TGTGCCAGCAGTTACACAGGGTGGAACACTGAAGCTTTCTTT CASSYTGWNTEAFF
. 19 TRBJ1-6 TRBV21-1 . TGTGCCAGCAGGAGAACCTTCGTCGGGAGCGGCGATTATAATTCACCCCTCCACTTT CASRRTFVGSGDYNSPLHF